The source of this T cell receptor (beta chain) is a study of T cell repertoires and HLA-DP antigens. Assay used: immunoSEQ multiplex PCR; TCRdb lists only in-frame clones, some missing. This sample has around 90,000 clones, with approximately 86% found just once. The germline V gene has CDR1 KGHSH and CDR2 LQKENI. The CDR3 totals 14 residues. V shed 3 bases and J 7 bases; nucleotides not matched to a gene: 2. This clone was counted once. Its antigen is unidentified. The rearrangement uses TRBV18 and TRBJ1-4; 10 positions match TRBD1. The sample taken for sequencing was CD4+ T cells from PBMCs. The origin of this receptor is a man aged 45 to 65 in good health and CMV-seronegative. CDR3 nucleotide sequence: TGTGCCAGCTCACCCGGACAGGGGGGTGAAAAACTGTTTTTT. It encodes CASSPGQGGEKLFF.